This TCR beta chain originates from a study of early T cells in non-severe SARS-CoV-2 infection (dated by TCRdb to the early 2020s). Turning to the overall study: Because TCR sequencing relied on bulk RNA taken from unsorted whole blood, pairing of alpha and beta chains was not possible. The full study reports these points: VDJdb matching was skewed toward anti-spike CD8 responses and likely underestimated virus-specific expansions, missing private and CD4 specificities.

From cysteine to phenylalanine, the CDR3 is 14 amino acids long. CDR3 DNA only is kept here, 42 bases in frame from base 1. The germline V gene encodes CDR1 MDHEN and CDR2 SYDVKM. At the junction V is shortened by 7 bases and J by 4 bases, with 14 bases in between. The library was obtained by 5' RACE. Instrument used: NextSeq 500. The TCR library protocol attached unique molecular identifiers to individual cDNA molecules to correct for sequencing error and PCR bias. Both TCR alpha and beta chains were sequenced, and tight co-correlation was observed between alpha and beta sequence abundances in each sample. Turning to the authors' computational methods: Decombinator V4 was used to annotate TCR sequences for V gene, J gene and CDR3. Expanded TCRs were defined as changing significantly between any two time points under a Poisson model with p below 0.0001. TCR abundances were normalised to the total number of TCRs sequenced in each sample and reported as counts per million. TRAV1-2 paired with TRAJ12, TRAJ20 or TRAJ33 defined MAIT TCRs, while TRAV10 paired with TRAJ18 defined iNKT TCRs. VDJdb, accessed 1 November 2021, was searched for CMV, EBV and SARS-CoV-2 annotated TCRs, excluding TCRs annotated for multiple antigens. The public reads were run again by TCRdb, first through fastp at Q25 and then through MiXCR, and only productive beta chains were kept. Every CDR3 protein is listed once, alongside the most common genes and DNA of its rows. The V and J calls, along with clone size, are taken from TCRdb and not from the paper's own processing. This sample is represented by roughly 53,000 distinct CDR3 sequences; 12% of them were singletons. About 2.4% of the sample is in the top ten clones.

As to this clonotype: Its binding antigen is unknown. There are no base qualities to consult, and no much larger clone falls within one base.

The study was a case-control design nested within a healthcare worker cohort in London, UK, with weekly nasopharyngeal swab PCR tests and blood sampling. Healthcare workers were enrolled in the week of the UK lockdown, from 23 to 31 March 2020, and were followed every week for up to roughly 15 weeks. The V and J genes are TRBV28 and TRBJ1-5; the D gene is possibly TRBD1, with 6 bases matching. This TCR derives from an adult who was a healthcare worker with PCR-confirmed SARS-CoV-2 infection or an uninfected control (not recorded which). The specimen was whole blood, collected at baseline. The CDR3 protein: CASKVPRGNQPQHF. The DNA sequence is TGTGCCAGCAAGGTACCCAGGGGTAATCAGCCCCAGCATTTT.